This TCR beta chain was observed in a study of blood T cell repertoires in COVID-19. Study as a whole: From T cells, B-cell-depleted T cells, or PBMCs came the material, which was cDNA or gDNA.

Participant ages covered about 18 to 89 years across about 25 US areas. The study assigned cohorts using participant-reported clinical history. Germline assignment: CDR1 SGHDT and CDR2 YYEEEE. V was trimmed by 4 bases and J by 1 base, leaving 15 bases between them. The CDR3 runs 16 residues. Profiling relied on immunoSEQ multiplex PCR, and the TCRdb table lists in-frame clones only, not all of them. The data hold 200,000 to 250,000 clones, with 81% observed a single time. The source is a woman between 50 and 59 years old with acute COVID-19. The sequencing sample was made of PBMCs or T cells enriched from blood (not recorded which). This rearrangement joins TRBV5-6 to TRBJ1-5, with a weak D call TRBD1 (5 bases). The CDR3 DNA is TGTGCCAGCAGCAAAAAAAACCAGGGAAGCAATCAGCCCCAGCATTTT. Amino acids: CASSKKNQGSNQPQHF.